The following is a T cell receptor (beta chain) sequence with its context. Its antigen is not identified. Despite likely unrecorded immune exposures, the donors were nominally healthy at the time of sampling. It was with 60 Vbeta and 13 Jbeta primers that the PCR ran. Clones were read by immunoSEQ multiplex PCR, and TCRdb kept only the in-frame ones, dropping some. The sample holds about 78,000 clones; under 70% are singletons and the top ten take about 5.7%. These data are taken from a study of cytomegalovirus exposure and HLA in healthy donors. Findings of the study overall: For TCR beta chains, V- and J-gene trimming was later linked to a missense DCLRE1C variant. In presence/absence analyses, roughly uniform sequencing depth across donors was assumed. TCR beta V segments were, for the most part, productive about 90% or about 30% of the time in an earlier analysis.

CDR1 SGHRS and CDR2 YFSETQ come from the germline V gene. The V segment lost 4 bases and the J segment 4 bases; nucleotides outside the gene matches: 4. This CDR3 is 15 amino acids long. This chain joins TRBV5-1 and TRBJ2-2, with TRBD1 identical over 10 bases. The TCR was taken from a man younger than 45 in good health and CMV-seropositive. The material sequenced was PBMCs. The CDR3 coding sequence is TGCGCCAGCAGCCTAGGACAGGGGGGCACCGGGGAGCTGTTTTTT. Protein product: CASSLGQGGTGELFF.